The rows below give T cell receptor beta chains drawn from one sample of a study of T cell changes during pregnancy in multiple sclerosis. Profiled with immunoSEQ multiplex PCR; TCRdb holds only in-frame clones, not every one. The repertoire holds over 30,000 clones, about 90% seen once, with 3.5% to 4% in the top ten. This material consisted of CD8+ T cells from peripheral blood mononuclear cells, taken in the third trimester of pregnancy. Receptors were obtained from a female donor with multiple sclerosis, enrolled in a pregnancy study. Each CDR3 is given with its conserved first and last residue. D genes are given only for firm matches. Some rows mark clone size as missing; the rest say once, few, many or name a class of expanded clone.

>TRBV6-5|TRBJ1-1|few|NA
TGTGCCAGCAGATATCAGGGGATCACTGAAGCTTTCTTT
CASRYQGITEAFF
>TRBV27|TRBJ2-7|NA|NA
TGTGCCAGCAGTTTCTCGGGGGACTACGAGCAGTACTTC
CASSFSGDYEQYF
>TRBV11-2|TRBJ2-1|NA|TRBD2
TGTGCCAGCAGCGCACGGACTAGCGGGGGGGCCGGTGAGCAGTTCTTC
CASSARTSGGAGEQFF
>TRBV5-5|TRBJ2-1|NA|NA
TGTGCCAGCACTGAGAACTGGAATGAGCAGTTCTTC
CASTENWNEQFF
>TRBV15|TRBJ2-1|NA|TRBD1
TGTGCCACCAGCAAACCGGGACAGCTATACAATGAGCAGTTCTTC
CATSKPGQLYNEQFF
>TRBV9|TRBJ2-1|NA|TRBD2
TGTGCCAGTACCCAGTCGGGGGGGCTTAGAAATGAGCAGTTCTTC
CASTQSGGLRNEQFF
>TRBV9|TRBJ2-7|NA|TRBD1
TGTGCCAGCTCCGGGACAGGGCTACAGCAGTACTTC
CASSGTGLQQYF
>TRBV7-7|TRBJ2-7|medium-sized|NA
TGTGCTAGCAGCCCGGGTCATAACTACGAGCAGTACTTC
CASSPGHNYEQYF
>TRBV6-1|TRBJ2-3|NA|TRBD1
TGTGCCAGCGCCCCGGAGAGGACAGGGTTGAAGTATTTT
CASAPERTGLKYF
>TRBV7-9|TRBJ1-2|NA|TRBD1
TGTGCCAGCAGGGGGGGACAGGATTATGGCTACACCTTC
CASRGGQDYGYTF
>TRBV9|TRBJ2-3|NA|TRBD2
TGTGCCAGCAGCGTAGAAGATAGCGGGGAGGATACGCAGTATTTT
CASSVEDSGEDTQYF
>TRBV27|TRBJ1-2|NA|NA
TGTGCCAGCAGTTTGTTGGCGGGCGGTGGCTACACCTTC
CASSLLAGGGYTF
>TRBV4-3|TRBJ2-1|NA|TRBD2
TGCGCCAGCAGCCAAGAGCGGGGGGGCTCCTACAATGAGCAGTTCTTC
CASSQERGGSYNEQFF
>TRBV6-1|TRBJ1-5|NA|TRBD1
TGTGCCAGCAGTGGGTGGGACAGGGGAGGGCAGCCCCAGCATTTT
CASSGWDRGGQPQHF
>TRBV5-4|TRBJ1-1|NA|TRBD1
TGTGCCAGCAGCTATACAGGGGTCGATGAAGCTTTCTTT
CASSYTGVDEAFF
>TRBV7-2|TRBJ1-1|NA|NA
TGTGCCAGCAGCTCGGAGGGGATGAACACTGAAGCTTTCTTT
CASSSEGMNTEAFF
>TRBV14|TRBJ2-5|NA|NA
TGTGCCAGCAGCCAAGAAGGGGGGGATCCCAGAATAGAGACCCAGTACTTC
CASSQEGGDPRIETQYF
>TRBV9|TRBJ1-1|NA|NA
TGTGCCAGCAGCGTCTTCGGGGGGGACACTGAAGCTTTCTTT
CASSVFGGDTEAFF
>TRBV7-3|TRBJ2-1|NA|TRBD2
TGTGCCAGCAGCGCGACTAGCGGGGGGTTATTCTACAATGAGCAGTTCTTC
CASSATSGGLFYNEQFF
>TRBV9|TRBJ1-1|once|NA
TGTGCCAGCAGCGTAACTGAGGGAAACACTGAAGCTTTCTTT
CASSVTEGNTEAFF
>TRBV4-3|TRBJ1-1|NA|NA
TGCGCCAGCAGCCAAGTGTCAGGGAACACTGAAGCTTTCTTT
CASSQVSGNTEAFF
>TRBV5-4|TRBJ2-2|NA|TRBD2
TGTGCCAGCAGCCCCATGGGGGAGGGCGGGGAGCTGTTTTTT
CASSPMGEGGELFF
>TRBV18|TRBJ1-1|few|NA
TGTGCCAGCTCACCGGAGCCGGACTTGGCTGAAGCTTTCTTT
CASSPEPDLAEAFF
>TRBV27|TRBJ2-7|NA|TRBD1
TGTGCCAGCAGTTTAGGGACAGCCAGCCGGCAGTACTTC
CASSLGTASRQYF
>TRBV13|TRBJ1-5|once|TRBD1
TGTGCCAGCAGCCGCCGGGACAGCATCAATCAGCCCCAGCATTTT
CASSRRDSINQPQHF
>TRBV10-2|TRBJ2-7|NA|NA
TGCGCCAGCAGTGGACTGTCCCGATCCTACGAGCAGTACTTC
CASSGLSRSYEQYF
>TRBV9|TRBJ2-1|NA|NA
TGTGCCAGCAGCCCCAATATGCGCCCGAATGAGCAGTTCTTC
CASSPNMRPNEQFF
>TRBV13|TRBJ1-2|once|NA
TGTGCCAGCAGCGCTACGGGGAGCCTGGAGGAAAACTATGGCTACACCTTC
CASSATGSLEENYGYTF
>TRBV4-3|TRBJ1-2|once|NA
TGCGCCAGCAGCCAAGATCGAGAGGGCTACGTGAATGGCTACACCTTC
CASSQDREGYVNGYTF
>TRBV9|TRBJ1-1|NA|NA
TGTGCCAGCCGCGGGGGGGGGATGAACACTGAAGCTTTCTTT
CASRGGGMNTEAFF
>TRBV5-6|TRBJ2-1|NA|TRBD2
TGTGCCAGCAGCGCGGGGGGTGCGGTAGTCTACAATGAGCAGTTCTTC
CASSAGGAVVYNEQFF
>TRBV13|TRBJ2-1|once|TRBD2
TGTGCCAGCAGCAATACGGGACTAGCGAACAATGAGCAGTTCTTC
CASSNTGLANNEQFF
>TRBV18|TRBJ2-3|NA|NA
TGTGCCAGCTCACCAATCTCCGGCACAGATACGCAGTATTTT
CASSPISGTDTQYF
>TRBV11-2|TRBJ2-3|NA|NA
TGTGCCAGCAGCCCAACGGGGGTGCGCACAGATACGCAGTATTTT
CASSPTGVRTDTQYF
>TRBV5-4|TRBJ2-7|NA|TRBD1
TGTGCCAGCAGCTTTCGAGGGGGCAACTCCTACGAGCAGTACTTC
CASSFRGGNSYEQYF
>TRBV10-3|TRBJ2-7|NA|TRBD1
TGTGCCATAGGACAGGAATTGTACGAGCAGTACTTC
CAIGQELYEQYF
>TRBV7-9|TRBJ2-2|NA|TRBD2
TGTGCCAGCACGGGACTAGCGGGGGAGAACACCGGGGAGCTGTTTTTT
CASTGLAGENTGELFF
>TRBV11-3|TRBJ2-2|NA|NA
TGTGCCAGCAGCTCCCCGGGACATTCTGTCTACGCGAACACCGGGGAGCTGTTTTTT
CASSSPGHSVYANTGELFF
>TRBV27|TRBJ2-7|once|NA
TGTGCCAGCAGCATCGCTGGACTCCTAATCTACGAGCAGTACTTC
CASSIAGLLIYEQYF
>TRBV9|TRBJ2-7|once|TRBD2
TGTGCCAGCAGCGTAGGGGAATCGCGGGGGGGCTACGAGCAGTACTTC
CASSVGESRGGYEQYF
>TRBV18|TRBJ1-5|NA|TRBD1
TGTGCCAGCTCACCAAAGGACAGGGGATATAGCAATCAGCCCCAGCATTTT
CASSPKDRGYSNQPQHF
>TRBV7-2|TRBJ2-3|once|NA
TGTGCCAGCAGCCCCGGGGGAGATACGCAGTATTTT
CASSPGGDTQYF
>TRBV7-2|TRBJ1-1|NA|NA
TGTGCCAGCAGCTTAGAACAGCTGAACACTGAAGCTTTCTTT
CASSLEQLNTEAFF
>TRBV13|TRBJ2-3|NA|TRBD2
TGTGCCAGCAGCTACCGGACTAGCGGCACAGATACGCAGTATTTT
CASSYRTSGTDTQYF
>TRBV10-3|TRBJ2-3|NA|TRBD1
TGTGCCATCAGTATTTCCCCCGGGACAGGGATAACAGATACGCAGTATTTT
CAISISPGTGITDTQYF